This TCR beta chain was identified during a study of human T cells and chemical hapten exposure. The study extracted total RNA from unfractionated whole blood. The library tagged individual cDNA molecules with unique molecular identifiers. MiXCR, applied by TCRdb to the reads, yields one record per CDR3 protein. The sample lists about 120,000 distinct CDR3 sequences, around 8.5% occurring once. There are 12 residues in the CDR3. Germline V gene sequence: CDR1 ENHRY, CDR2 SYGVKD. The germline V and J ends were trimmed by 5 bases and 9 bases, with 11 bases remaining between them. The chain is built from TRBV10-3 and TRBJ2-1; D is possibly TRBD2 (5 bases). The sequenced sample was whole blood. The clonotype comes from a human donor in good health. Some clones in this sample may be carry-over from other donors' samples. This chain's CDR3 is CAISYSEGEQFF. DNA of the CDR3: TGTGCCATCAGTTATAGCGAAGGTGAGCAGTTCTTC.